The T cell receptor beta chain described here comes from a study of cytomegalovirus exposure and HLA in healthy donors. Vbeta (60) and Jbeta (13) primers were used in the PCR. Some clones are missing from TCRdb's copy, which holds only in-frame ones; the method was immunoSEQ multiplex PCR. Among about 100,000 clones listed, about 74% were seen once. Study outcomes and limitations: The study labeled roughly 160 TCR beta chains cytomegalovirus-associated. An analysis was carried out at a later point. It showed that HLA-associated TCR beta chains were more clonally expanded than equally common non-associated chains. Analysis performed later found about 17,000 TCR beta sequences associated with HLA alleles at 0.05 false discovery rate.

V shed 4 bases, J shed 4 bases, and the junction held 7 bases outside the gene matches. Germline V lookup: CDR1 MNHNS, CDR2 SASEGT. The CDR3 sequence is 16 residues long. This clone was found a few times. Its antigen is not identified. This sequence originates from a woman in her thirties or forties in good health and CMV-seropositive. This sequence joins TRBV6-1 and TRBJ1-6; TRBD1 matches 7 bases. Sequencing was performed on PBMCs. The CDR3 DNA reads TGTGCCAGCAGTGGGGACAGCCAATCTTATAATTCACCCCTCCACTTT. Translation gives CASSGDSQSYNSPLHF.